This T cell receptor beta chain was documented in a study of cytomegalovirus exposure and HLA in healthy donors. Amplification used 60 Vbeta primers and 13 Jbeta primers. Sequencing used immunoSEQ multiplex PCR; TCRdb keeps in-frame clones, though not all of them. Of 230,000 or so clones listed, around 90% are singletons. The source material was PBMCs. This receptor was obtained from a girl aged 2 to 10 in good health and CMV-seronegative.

CDR3 coding DNA: TGTGCCAGCTCTCCGACAGGGACCCGAGGGGGCTACACCTTC. Residues: CASSPTGTRGGYTF. This chain joins TRBV6-5 and TRBJ1-2, with TRBD1 matching 7 bases. The length of the CDR3 is 14 residues. CDR1 MNHEY and CDR2 SVGAGI come from the germline V gene. Trimming cost V 8 bases and J 8 bases; bases outside gene matches: 14.